This T cell receptor beta chain came from a study of T cell responses to AZD1222 COVID-19 vaccine. Study-level results: Clonal diversity was possibly underestimated; the donors were predominantly white British and more often female. Spike-specific TCR breadth and depth grew following two AZD1222 doses.

The assay was immunoSEQ multiplex PCR, and TCRdb's table has in-frame clones only and misses some. The profile shows fewer than 200,000 clones, 90% of them singletons. Remarks on this clone: Its antigen remains unknown.

The CDR3 spans 15 residues. Looked up from germline, CDR1 is SGHTA and CDR2 is FQGNSA. The ends were cut back, 5 bases at V and 4 bases at J, with 18 bases in the middle. The sequences come from peripheral blood, collected on day 0 of AZD1222 vaccination. The chain couples TRBV7-2 to TRBJ2-7, with D perhaps TRBD1 (6 bases). The receptor was derived from an adult in good health. CDR3 loop: CASSRDTGRIYEQYF. The CDR3 DNA sequence: TGTGCCAGCAGCCGGGACACAGGGCGGATTTACGAGCAGTACTTC. Using reference TRBV7-2 and TRBJ2-7 for the parts outside the CDR3, the full variable domain is GAGVSQSPSNKVTEKGKDVELRCDPISGHTALYWYRQSLGQGLEFLIYFQGNSAPDKSGLPSDRFSAERTGGSVSTLTIQRTQQEDSAVYLCASSRDTGRIYEQYFGPGTRLTVT.